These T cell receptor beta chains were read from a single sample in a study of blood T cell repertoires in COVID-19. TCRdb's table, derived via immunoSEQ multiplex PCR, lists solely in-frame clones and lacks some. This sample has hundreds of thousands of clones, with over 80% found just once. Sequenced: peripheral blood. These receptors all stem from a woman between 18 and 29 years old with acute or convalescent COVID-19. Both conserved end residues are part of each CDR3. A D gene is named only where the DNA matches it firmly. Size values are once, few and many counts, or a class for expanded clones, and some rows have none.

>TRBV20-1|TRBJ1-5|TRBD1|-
TGCAGTGCTAGTAGGGGGCAGGGGGCCAGTAATCAGCCCCAGCATTTT
CSASRGQGASNQPQHF
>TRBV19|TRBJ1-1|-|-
TGTGCCAGTAGTATTTCGGGTATGAACACTGAAGCTTTCTTT
CASSISGMNTEAFF
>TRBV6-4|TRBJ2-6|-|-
TGTGCCAGCAAGACAGTTTCTGGGGCCAACGTCCTGACTTTC
CASKTVSGANVLTF
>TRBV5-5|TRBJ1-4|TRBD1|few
TGTGCCAGCAGCCGAGCAACAGGGGGAGAAAAACTGTTTTTT
CASSRATGGEKLFF
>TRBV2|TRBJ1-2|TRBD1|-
TGTGCCAGCAGGCCGGGACAGGGCGCCGCGGGCGAGGGCTACACCTTC
CASRPGQGAAGEGYTF
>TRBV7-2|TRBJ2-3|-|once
TGTGCCAGCACTCTAGGCACAGATACGCAGTATTTT
CASTLGTDTQYF
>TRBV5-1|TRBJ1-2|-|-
TGCGCCAGCAGCTGGGGTGAGGAGGTCGGGGGCTACACCTTC
CASSWGEEVGGYTF
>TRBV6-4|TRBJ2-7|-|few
TGTGCCAGCAGCCCGGGGACTGATGTCTCCGAGCAGTACTTC
CASSPGTDVSEQYF
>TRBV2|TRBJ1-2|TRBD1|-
TGTGCCAGCGCAGTCACAGGGGTTAATGGCTACACCTTC
CASAVTGVNGYTF
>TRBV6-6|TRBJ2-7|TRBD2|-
TGTGCCAGCACTTCTCGGGGGGGCCGGGACGAGCAGTACTTC
CASTSRGGRDEQYF
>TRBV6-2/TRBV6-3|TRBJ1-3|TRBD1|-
TGTGCCAGCAGTTCTAACAGGGGATACACCATATATTTT
CASSSNRGYTIYF
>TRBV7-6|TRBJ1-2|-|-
TGTGCCAGCAGCTTAGGCGTAAGCTATGGCTACACCTTC
CASSLGVSYGYTF
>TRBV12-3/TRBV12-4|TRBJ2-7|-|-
TGTGCCAGCAGCCCCTCCGGGGACGAGCAGTACTTC
CASSPSGDEQYF
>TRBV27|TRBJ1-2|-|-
TGTGCCAGCAGTCTCTCCTGGGGCAACTATGGCTACACCTTC
CASSLSWGNYGYTF